This is a list of T cell receptor beta chains from one sample in a study of identical twins. TCRdb ran MiXCR on the 5' RACE reads and lists one entry per CDR3 protein. The repertoire holds about 250,000 distinct CDR3 sequences, with roughly 7.5% as singletons. This same sample was also part of a study on yellow fever vaccine responses in identical twins.

The sample was CD8+ T cells sorted from blood. All receptors derive from a woman between 18 and 29 years old in good health. Both conserved end residues are trimmed from each CDR3. Size tells how often a clone was seen (once, few, many) or the class of an expanded clone, and some rows leave it out.

few	TRBV9	TRBJ2-3	ASSPPPGGDTQY
many	TRBV28	TRBJ1-1	ASSLEPGRRPLEAF
-	TRBV9	TRBJ2-5	ASSAPQGGETQY
many	TRBV3-1	TRBJ2-3	ASSQEPPMDSGGADTQY
many	TRBV28	TRBJ1-5	ASSLYRGLYQPQH
many	TRBV7-6	TRBJ2-1	ASSPAGGAFYNEQF
many	TRBV7-9	TRBJ2-3	ASSLRGAGNWTDTQY
-	TRBV29-1	TRBJ2-1	SVELGTGNNEQF
many	TRBV4-1	TRBJ2-2	ASSQGGGQGAGELF
many	TRBV12-3/TRBV12-4	TRBJ1-1	ASSPLGTEAF
many	TRBV7-8	TRBJ2-3	ASTFGGSTDTQY
few	TRBV3-1	TRBJ2-4	ASSHRQGGEAKNIQY
few	TRBV5-1	TRBJ2-1	ASSLAVAGVGNEQF
few	TRBV11-3	TRBJ2-7	ASSFAGTSYEQY
-	TRBV5-6	TRBJ2-5	ASSWEGRQETQY
few	TRBV27	TRBJ2-3	ASSPRLATSTDTQY
many	TRBV12-3/TRBV12-4	TRBJ2-3	ASSFGGSTDTQY
many	TRBV15	TRBJ2-4	ATSSSYRALAKNIQY
few	TRBV5-5	TRBJ2-1	ASTHNEQF
-	TRBV6-5	TRBJ2-2	ASSYGDVGELF
few	TRBV27	TRBJ1-2	ASYGGGPLDYGYT
many	TRBV28	TRBJ2-1	ASRESGTGIGYNEQF
few	TRBV11-1	TRBJ2-7	ASSGTGGKIPYYYEQY
-	TRBV12-5	TRBJ2-1	ASGFTYNEQF
-	TRBV7-9	TRBJ1-1	ASSSLPDTEAF
-	TRBV12-3/TRBV12-4	TRBJ2-2	ASRPLQYRTGELF
many	TRBV12-3/TRBV12-4	TRBJ2-1	ASKADHNEQF
-	TRBV27	TRBJ1-1	ASRPLLGGYTEAF
few	TRBV7-9	TRBJ2-7	ASSTVGVHEQY
many	TRBV2	TRBJ2-7	ASSEAHERRDSYEQY
once	TRBV7-6	TRBJ2-7	ASSLEQPFSYEQY
-	TRBV7-9	TRBJ2-7	ASSYRTGGGEQY
many	TRBV4-1	TRBJ2-3	ASSQDVLDPTDTQY
-	TRBV2	TRBJ2-1	ASSESTSSYNEQF
few	TRBV27	TRBJ2-2	ASRKPGQGVRELF
-	TRBV3-1	TRBJ2-5	ASSQWGLAGTDETQY
-	TRBV2	TRBJ2-1	ASSEWIAGDNEQF
many	TRBV29-1	TRBJ2-2	SAEDVGELF
many	TRBV6-1	TRBJ1-6	ASSDGTGVSPLH
many	TRBV6-1	TRBJ1-2	ASRTGDIPDSYGYT
-	TRBV7-9	TRBJ1-5	ASSLYGGRGNQPQH